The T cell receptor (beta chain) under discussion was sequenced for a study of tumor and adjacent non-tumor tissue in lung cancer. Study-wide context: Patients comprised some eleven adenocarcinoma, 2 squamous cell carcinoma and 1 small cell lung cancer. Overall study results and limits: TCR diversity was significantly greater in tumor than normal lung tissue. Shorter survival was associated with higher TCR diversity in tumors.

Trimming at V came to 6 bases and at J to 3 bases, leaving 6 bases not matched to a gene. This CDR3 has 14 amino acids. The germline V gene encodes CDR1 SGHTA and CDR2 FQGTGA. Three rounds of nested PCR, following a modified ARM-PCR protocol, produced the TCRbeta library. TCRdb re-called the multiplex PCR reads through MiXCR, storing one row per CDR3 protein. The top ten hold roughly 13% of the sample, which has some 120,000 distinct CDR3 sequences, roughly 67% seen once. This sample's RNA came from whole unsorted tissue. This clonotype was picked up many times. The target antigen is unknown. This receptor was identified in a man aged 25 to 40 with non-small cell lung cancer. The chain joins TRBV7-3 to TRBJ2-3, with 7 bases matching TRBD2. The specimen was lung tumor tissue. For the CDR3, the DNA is TGTGCCAGCAGTGGAGCGGGATTGACAGATACGCAGTATTTT. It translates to CASSGAGLTDTQYF. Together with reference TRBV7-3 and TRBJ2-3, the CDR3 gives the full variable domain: GAGVSQTPSNKVTEKGKYVELRCDPISGHTALYWYRQSLGQGPEFLIYFQGTGAADDSGLPNDRFFAVRPEGSVSTLKIQRTERGDSAVYLCASSGAGLTDTQYFGPGTRLTVL.